This T cell receptor beta chain was sequenced for a study of spatial heterogeneity in lung cancer (dated by TCRdb to the late 2010s). Concerning the study at large: Samples were obtained from roughly 72 patients with early-stage, untreated non-small cell lung cancer from the lung TRACERx cohort. In the raw uncorrected reads, each unique combination of TCR and UMI appeared on average more than ten times. The study linked features of the TCR repertoire to counts of nonsynonymous mutations, which were determined by whole-exome sequencing of tumor tissue. Follow-up PBMC samples were sequenced whenever the samples were available, and the median time to follow-up was around 2 years after resection. Beta-chain transcripts were consistently detected in greater numbers than alpha-chain transcripts, which likely reflects a higher abundance of beta-chain transcripts. In non-small cell lung cancer, the study quantitatively compared TCR alpha and beta repertoires across several tumor regions, matched nontumor lung, and blood. Both alpha and beta chains were TCR-sequenced in fewer than 250 tumor regions, about 64 matched nontumor lung samples and some 56 PBMC samples obtained at surgery.

Summary of the overall study and its limitations: Ubiquitous expanded tumor TCRs were detected in blood more often at tumor resection than at routine follow-up. Confirming at a functional level the hypothesis that regional TCRs recognize regional mutations was considered to require additional single-cell paired TCR alpha and beta sequencing. Comparisons of baseline and follow-up blood repertoires included only 14 to 15 patients.

The sample's time point label is to be understood as: blood at routine non-recurrence follow-up after resection. For TCR sequencing, whole RNA was extracted from tumor and nontumor lung tissue, or from cryopreserved PBMC samples, and no cell sorting was done. A patient was chosen for TCR sequencing only when enough RNA was available from at least two tumor regions. The library was obtained by 5' RACE. Sequencing took place on a NextSeq 500. The TCR library protocol attached a unique molecular identifier to each TCR cDNA molecule to allow correction of PCR and sequencing errors. As for the authors' bioinformatics: Decombinator tools were used for TCR identification, UMI-based error correction and CDR3 extraction. TCRs above a frequency of 2 per 1,000, corresponding to the top 1% of the tumor frequency distribution, were defined as expanded. Renyi diversity was computed with the R vegan package after each repertoire had been subsampled 100 times to 5,000 TCRs. CDR3 similarity networks were built from amino acid triplet string-kernel similarity, with CDR3s being connected when pairwise similarity was above 0.82. TCRdb trimmed public reads at Q25 via fastp, called clones via MiXCR and kept in-frame beta chains. Rows with one shared CDR3 protein collapse into an entry with the most common genes and DNA. TCRdb's processing, not the authors', yielded these V and J calls. This sample has roughly 34,000 distinct CDR3 sequences in its table, and more than 6.5% of those were observed once. Roughly a tenth of the sample rests with the top ten.

Trimming takes 0 bases off V and 5 bases off J; junction bases not matched to a gene: 3. CDR1 is given as SGHTA and CDR2 as FQGNSA, both from the germline V gene. The CDR3, from cysteine to phenylalanine, totals 15 residues. CDR3 DNA only is kept here, 45 bases in frame from base 1. This clonotype was recorded many times. Its binding antigen is unknown. Base qualities were left out, and no much larger clone turns up one base away. This sequence originates from a male donor with early-stage non-small cell lung cancer. This sample comprised PBMCs, obtained at follow-up. The chain couples TRBV7-2 to TRBJ2-5, and 10 junctional nucleotides match TRBD2. The nucleotide sequence is given as TGTGCCAGCAGCTTAGCTAGCGGGGGGTTGGAGACCCAGTACTTC. It encodes CASSLASGGLETQYF.